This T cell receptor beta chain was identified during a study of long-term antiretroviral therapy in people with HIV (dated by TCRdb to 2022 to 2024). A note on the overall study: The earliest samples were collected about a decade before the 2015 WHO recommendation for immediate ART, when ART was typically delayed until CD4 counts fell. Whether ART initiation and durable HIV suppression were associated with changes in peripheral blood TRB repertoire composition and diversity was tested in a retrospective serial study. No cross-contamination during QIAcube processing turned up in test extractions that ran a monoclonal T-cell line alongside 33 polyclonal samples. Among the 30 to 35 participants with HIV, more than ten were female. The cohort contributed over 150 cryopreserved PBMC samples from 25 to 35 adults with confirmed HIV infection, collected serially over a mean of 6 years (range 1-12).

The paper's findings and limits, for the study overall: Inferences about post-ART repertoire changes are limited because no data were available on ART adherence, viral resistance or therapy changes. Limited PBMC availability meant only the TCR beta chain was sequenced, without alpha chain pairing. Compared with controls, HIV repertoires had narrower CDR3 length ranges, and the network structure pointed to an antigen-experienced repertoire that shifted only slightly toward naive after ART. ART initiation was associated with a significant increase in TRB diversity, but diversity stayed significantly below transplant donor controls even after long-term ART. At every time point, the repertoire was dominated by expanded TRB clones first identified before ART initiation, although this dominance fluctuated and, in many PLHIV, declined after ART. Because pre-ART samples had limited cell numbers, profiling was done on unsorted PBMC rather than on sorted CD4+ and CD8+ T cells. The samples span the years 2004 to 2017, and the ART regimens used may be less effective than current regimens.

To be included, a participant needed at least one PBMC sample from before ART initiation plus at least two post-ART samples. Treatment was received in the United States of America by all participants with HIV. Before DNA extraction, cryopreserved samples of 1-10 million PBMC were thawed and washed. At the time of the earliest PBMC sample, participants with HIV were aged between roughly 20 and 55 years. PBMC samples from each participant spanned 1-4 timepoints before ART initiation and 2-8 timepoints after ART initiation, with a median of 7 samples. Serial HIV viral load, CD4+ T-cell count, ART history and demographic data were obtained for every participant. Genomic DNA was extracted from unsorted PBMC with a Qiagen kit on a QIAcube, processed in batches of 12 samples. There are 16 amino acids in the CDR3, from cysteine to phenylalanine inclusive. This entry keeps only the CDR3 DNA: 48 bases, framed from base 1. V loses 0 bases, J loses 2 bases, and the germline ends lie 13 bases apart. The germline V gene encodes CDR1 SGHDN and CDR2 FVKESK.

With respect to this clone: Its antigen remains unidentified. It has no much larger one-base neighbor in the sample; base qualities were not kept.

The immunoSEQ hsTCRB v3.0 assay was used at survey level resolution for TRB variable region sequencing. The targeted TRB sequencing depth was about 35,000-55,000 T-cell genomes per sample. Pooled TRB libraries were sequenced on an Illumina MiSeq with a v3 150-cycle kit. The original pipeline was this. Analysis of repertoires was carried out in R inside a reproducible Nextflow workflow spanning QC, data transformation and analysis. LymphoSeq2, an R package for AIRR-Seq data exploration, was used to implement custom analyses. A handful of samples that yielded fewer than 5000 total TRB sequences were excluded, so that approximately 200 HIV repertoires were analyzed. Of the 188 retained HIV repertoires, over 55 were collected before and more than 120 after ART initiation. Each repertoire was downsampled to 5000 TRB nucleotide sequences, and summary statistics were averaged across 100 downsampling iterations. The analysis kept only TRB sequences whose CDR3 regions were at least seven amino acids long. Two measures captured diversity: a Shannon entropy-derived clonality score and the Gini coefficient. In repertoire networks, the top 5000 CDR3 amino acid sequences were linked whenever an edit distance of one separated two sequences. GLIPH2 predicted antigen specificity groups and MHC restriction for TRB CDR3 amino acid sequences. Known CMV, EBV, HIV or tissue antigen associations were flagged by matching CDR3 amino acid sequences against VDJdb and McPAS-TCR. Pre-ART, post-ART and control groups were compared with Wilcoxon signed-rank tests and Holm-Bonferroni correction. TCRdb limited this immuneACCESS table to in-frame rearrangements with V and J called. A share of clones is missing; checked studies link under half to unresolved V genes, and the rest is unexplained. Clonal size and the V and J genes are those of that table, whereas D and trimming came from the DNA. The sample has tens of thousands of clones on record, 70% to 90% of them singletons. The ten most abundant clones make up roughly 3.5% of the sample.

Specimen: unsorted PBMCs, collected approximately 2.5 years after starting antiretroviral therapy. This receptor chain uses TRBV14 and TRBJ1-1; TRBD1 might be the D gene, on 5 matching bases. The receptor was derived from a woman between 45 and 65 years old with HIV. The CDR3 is CASSQESGTLNTEAFF. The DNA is TGTGCCAGCAGCCAAGAGTCAGGGACCCTAAACACTGAAGCTTTCTTT. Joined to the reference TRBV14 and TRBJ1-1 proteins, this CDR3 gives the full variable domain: EAGVTQFPSHSVIEKGQTVTLRCDPISGHDNLYWYRRVMGKEIKFLLHFVKESKQDESGMPNNRFLAERTGGTYSTLKVQPAELEDSGVYFCASSQESGTLNTEAFFGQGTRLTVV.